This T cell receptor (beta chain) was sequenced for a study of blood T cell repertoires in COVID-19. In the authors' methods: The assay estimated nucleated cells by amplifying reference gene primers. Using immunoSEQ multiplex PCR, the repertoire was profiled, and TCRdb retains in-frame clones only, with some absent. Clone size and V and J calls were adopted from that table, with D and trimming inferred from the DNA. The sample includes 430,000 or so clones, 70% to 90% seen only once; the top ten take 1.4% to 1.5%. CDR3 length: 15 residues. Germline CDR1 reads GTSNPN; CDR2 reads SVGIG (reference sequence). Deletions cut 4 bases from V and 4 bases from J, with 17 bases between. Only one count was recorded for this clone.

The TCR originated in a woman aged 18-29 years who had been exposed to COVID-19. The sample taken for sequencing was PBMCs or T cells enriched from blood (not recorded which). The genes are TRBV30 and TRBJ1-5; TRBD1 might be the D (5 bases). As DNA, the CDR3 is TGTGCCTGGACTCCAGACAGCCACCCGAATCAGCCCCAGCATTTT. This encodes CAWTPDSHPNQPQHF.